One and the same sample provided the 7 T cell receptor beta chains below, sequenced in a study of blood T cell repertoires in COVID-19. This table comes from immunoSEQ multiplex PCR, and its TCRdb copy is limited to in-frame clones, with some not included. The top ten clones hold 7% of a sample with 150,000 to 200,000 clones, around 87% of them seen once. The material sequenced was peripheral blood. These receptor sequences come from an elderly woman in a cohort sampled during active or convalescent COVID-19.

This clone has a single count. V gene TRBV5-1 combines with J gene TRBJ2-1, with TRBD1 matching over 9 bases. The CDR3 has 15 amino acids. CDR1 SGHRS and CDR2 YFSETQ come from the germline V gene. The V segment lost 4 bases and the J segment 5 bases; nucleotides outside the gene matches: 7. The CDR3 DNA reads as TGCGCCAGCAGCGACTCGGGACAGGGAAACAATGAGCAGTTCTTC. Its translation is CASSDSGQGNNEQFF.

CDR3 loop: CASSLDGLAGGAGELFF. In DNA, the CDR3 is TGTGCCAGCAGCTTAGATGGATTAGCGGGGGGAGCCGGGGAGCTGTTTTTT. This sequence joins TRBV11-3 and TRBJ2-2; TRBD2 agrees at 10 bases. Per germline, CDR1 SGHNT and CDR2 YENEEA. Trimming took 0 bases from V and 6 from J; bases not matched to a gene: 7. The CDR3 totals 17 residues.

The V call is TRBV24-1, the J call TRBJ2-1; 7 bases are a match to TRBD1. This CDR3 comprises 15 residues. Germline V gene sequence: CDR1 KGHDR, CDR2 SFDVKD. With 4 bases clipped from V and 7 bases from J, the junction kept 9 bases outside the gene matches. The CDR3 DNA sequence: TGTGCCACCAGTGACGAAAGACAGGGTGGAAATGAGCAGTTCTTC. It codes for CATSDERQGGNEQFF.

The rearrangement links TRBV19 to TRBJ2-7; maybe TRBD1 (7 bases). The CDR3 totals 15 residues. Germline CDR1 is LNHDA and CDR2 is SQIVND (reference sequence). The V end lost 1 base, the J end lost 1 base, and 11 bases lay between the germline ends. In DNA form, the CDR3 reads TGTGCCAGTAGTATAGCAGGGGGGAATTCCTACGAGCAGTACTTC. Protein sequence: CASSIAGGNSYEQYF.

This CDR3 reads CASSELQGIIQPQHF. In nucleotides, the CDR3 is TGTGCCAGCAGTGAGTTACAGGGGATCATCCAGCCCCAGCATTTT. This chain uses TRBV6-1 with TRBJ1-5, with 7 bases lining up with TRBD1. Germline trimming cut 3 bases from V and 7 bases from J; bases unmatched to any gene: 9. CDR1 MNHNS and CDR2 SASEGT come from the germline V gene. CDR3 length: 15 residues.

The V and J genes are TRBV5-1 and TRBJ1-4, with 10 bases lining up with TRBD1. Germline V lookup: CDR1 SGHRS, CDR2 YFSETQ. The V gene end was trimmed by 4 bases and the J gene end by 8 bases; junction bases not matched to a gene: 5. This CDR3 has 14 residues. The CDR3 region is CASSVGQGGEKLFF. CDR3 nucleotides: TGCGCCAGCAGCGTAGGACAGGGGGGAGAAAAACTGTTTTTT.

This chain uses TRBV6-5 with TRBJ1-1; 10 bases fit TRBD1. Trimming took 7 bases from V and 6 from J; bases not matched to a gene: 8. The CDR3 length is 14 residues. CDR1 and CDR2 from the germline V gene are MNHEY and SVGAGI. CDR3 protein: CASNLDRGYSEAFF. For the CDR3, the DNA is TGTGCCAGCAACCTGGACAGGGGGTACTCTGAAGCTTTCTTT.